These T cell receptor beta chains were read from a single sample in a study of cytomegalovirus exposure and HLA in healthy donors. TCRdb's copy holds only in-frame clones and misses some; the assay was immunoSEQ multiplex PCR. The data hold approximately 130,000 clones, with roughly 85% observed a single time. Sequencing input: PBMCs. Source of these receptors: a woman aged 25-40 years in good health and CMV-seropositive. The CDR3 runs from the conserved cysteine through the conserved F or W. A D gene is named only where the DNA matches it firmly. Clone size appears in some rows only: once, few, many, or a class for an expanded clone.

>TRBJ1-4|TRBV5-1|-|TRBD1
CASSAGTGYEKLFF
TGCGCCAGCAGCGCTGGGACAGGCTATGAAAAACTGTTTTTT
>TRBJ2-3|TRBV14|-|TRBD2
CASSLMGGTDTQYF
TGTGCCAGCAGCCTCATGGGGGGGACAGATACGCAGTATTTT
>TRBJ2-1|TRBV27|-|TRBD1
CASNARGHEQFF
TGTGCCAGCAACGCCAGGGGGCATGAGCAGTTCTTC
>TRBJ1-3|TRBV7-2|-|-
CASSLGGAPFF
TGTGCCAGCAGCCTGGGGGGTGCCCCCTTTTTT
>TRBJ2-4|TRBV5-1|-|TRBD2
CASSSPGGSIQYF
TGCGCCAGCAGCTCCCCGGGGGGGAGCATTCAGTACTTC
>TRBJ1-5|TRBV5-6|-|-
CASSLSGRQPQHF
TGTGCCAGCAGCTTGAGTGGGAGACAGCCCCAGCATTTT
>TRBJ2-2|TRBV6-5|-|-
CASSYRPDSAGELFF
TGTGCCAGCAGTTATAGGCCCGATAGCGCCGGGGAGCTGTTTTTT
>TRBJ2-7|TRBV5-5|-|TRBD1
CASSPSTGNSYEQYF
TGTGCCAGCAGCCCTTCGACAGGGAACTCCTACGAGCAGTACTTC
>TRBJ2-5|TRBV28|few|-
CASSKRETQYF
TGTGCCAGCAGTAAGAGGGAGACCCAGTACTTC
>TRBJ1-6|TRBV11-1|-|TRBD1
CASSAGTDNSPLHF
TGTGCCAGCAGCGCCGGGACAGATAATTCACCCCTCCACTTT
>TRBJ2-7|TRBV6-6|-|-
CASSFGQLYEQYF
TGTGCCAGCAGTTTTGGACAGCTCTACGAGCAGTACTTC
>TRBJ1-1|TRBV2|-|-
CASQGGLNTEAFF
TGTGCCAGCCAGGGAGGTCTAAACACTGAAGCTTTCTTT
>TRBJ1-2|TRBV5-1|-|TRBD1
CASSSTGGRNYGYTF
TGCGCCAGCAGCTCCACAGGGGGCCGTAACTATGGCTACACCTTC
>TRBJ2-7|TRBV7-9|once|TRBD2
CASSLSGRNEQYF
TGTGCCAGCAGCCTTAGCGGGAGAAACGAGCAGTACTTC
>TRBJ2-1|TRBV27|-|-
CASSSPSLGNRAQWANEQFF
TGTGCCAGCAGTTCACCCTCCCTTGGCAACAGGGCCCAGTGGGCCAATGAGCAGTTCTTC
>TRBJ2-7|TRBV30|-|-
CAWSVQSAYEQYF
TGTGCCTGGAGTGTACAAAGCGCCTACGAGCAGTACTTC
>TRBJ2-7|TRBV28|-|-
CASSLVGEAREQYF
TGTGCCAGCAGTTTAGTAGGGGAAGCTCGCGAGCAGTACTTC
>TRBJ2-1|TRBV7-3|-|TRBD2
CASSSESGLASGNEQFF
TGTGCCAGCAGCTCCGAATCGGGACTAGCGAGTGGTAATGAGCAGTTCTTC
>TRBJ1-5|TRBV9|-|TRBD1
CASSPGQGGQPQHF
TGTGCCAGCAGCCCCGGACAGGGTGGCCAGCCCCAGCATTTT
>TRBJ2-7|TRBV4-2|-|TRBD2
CASSQDLASGGDEQYF
TGTGCCAGCAGCCAAGATCTGGCTAGCGGGGGGGACGAGCAGTACTTC
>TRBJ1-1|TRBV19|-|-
CASSIAATVNTEAFF
TGTGCCAGTAGTATAGCCGCGACAGTGAACACTGAAGCTTTCTTT
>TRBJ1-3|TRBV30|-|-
CASEEGNTIYF
TGTGCCAGCGAAGAAGGAAACACCATATATTTT
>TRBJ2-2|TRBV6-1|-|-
CAVPGIPNTGELFF
TGTGCCGTGCCCGGGATCCCCAACACCGGGGAGCTGTTTTTT
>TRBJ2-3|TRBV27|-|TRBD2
CASSKVAGRTDTQYF
TGTGCCAGCAGTAAGGTAGCGGGGCGCACAGATACGCAGTATTTT
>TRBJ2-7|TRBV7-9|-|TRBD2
CSSSLAGGEQYF
TGTTCCAGCAGCTTAGCGGGGGGCGAGCAGTACTTC
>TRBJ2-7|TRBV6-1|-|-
CASRDTGFYEQYF
TGTGCCAGCAGGGACACAGGCTTCTACGAGCAGTACTTC
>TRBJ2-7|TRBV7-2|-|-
CASSYQGYEQYF
TGTGCCAGCAGCTACCAGGGCTACGAGCAGTACTTC
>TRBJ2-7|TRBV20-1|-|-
CSASSAREQYF
TGCAGTGCTAGTAGCGCGAGAGAGCAGTACTTC
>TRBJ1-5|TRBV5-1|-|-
CASSLDRDQPQHF
TGCGCCAGCAGCTTGGACAGGGATCAGCCCCAGCATTTT
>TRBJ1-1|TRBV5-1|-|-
CASSSSTGNTEAFF
TGCGCCAGCAGCTCCTCCACAGGGAACACTGAAGCTTTCTTT
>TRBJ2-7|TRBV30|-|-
CAWSPAYSRKEQYF
TGTGCCTGGAGTCCGGCATACAGCAGGAAGGAGCAGTACTTC